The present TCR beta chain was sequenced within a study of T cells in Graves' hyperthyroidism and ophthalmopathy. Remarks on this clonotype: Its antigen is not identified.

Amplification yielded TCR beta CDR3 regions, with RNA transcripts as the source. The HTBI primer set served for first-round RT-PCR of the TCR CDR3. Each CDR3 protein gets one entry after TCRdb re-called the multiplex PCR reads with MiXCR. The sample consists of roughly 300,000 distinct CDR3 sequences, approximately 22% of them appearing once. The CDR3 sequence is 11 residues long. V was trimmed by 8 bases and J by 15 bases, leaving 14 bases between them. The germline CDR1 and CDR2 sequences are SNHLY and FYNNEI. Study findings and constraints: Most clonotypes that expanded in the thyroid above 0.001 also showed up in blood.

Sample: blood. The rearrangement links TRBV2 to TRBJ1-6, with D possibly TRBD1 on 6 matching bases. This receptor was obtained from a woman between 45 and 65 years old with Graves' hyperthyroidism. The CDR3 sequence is CASGESGVLHF. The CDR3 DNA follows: TGTGCCAGCGGGGAATCAGGGGTCCTCCACTTT.